One sample yielded the 18 T cell receptor beta chains listed below, sequenced in a study of regulatory T cells in long-lasting Graves disease. Time point described: newly diagnosed GD, antithyroid drugs for less than 3 months. RNA isolated from PBMCs was used to make the TCR library. Investigators prepared the TCR beta libraries by applying iRepertoire HTBI primers and Arm-PCR of CDR3 regions. TCRdb reprocessed the multiplex PCR reads with MiXCR, giving one entry per CDR3 protein. The top ten hold 9.5% to 15% of the sample, which has more than 400,000 distinct CDR3 sequences, around 15% seen once. These sequences were also reported in another study, on T cells in Graves' hyperthyroidism and ophthalmopathy.

The source was peripheral blood mononuclear cells (PBMCs), collected at new diagnosis, from a patient treated with antithyroid drugs. These receptors all stem from a man in his forties with Graves disease.

The CDR3 coding sequence is TGTGCCAGCAGTTTGAGTCAGAGGAATTCACCCCTCCACTTT. The encoded protein is CASSLSQRNSPLHF. The V call is TRBV28, the J call TRBJ1-6, with D uncertain. V dropped 3 bases and J dropped 7 bases, with 10 bases sitting between them. Per germline, CDR1 MDHEN and CDR2 SYDVKM. CDR3 length equals 14 residues.

This clonotype was seen ten or more times. The chain employs TRBV5-1 and TRBJ1-2, with D uncertain. V shed 4 bases and J shed 9 bases, with 19 bases lying between them. The CDR3 spans 14 residues. Germline CDR1 reads SGHRS; CDR2 reads YFSETQ. CDR3 protein: CASSREQRPMSYTF. The CDR3 DNA reads TGCGCCAGCAGCAGAGAACAGCGGCCTATGAGCTACACCTTC.

This clonotype was detected a few times. A read error may explain this, as a much larger clone is one base away. The genes are TRBV7-9 and TRBJ2-1; 15 bases are a match to TRBD2. This CDR3 is 14 amino acids long. From germline, CDR1 is SEHNR and CDR2 FQNEAQ (reference sequence). Trimming at V came to 3 bases and at J to 12 bases, leaving 3 bases not matched to a gene. CDR3 protein: CASSFGTSGRRQFF. In nucleotides, the CDR3 is TGTGCCAGCAGCTTCGGGACTAGCGGGAGGCGGCAGTTCTTC.

V usage is TRBV11-1 and J usage is TRBJ2-3, with TRBD2 matching 8 bases. The CDR3 is 15 amino acids. CDR1 and CDR2 (germline): SGHAT, FQDESV (reference sequence). Losses at the gene ends were 3 bases for V and 4 bases for J; bases not matched to a gene: 6. CDR3 nucleotide sequence: TGTGCCAGCAGCTTGGGGGCACTAGCGGCAGATACGCAGTATTTT. Amino acid sequence: CASSLGALAADTQYF.

V and J are TRBV7-9 and TRBJ2-1; TRBD1 might be the D (5 bases). The ends were cut back, 5 bases at V and 6 bases at J, with 11 bases in the middle. The germline V gene has CDR1 SEHNR and CDR2 FQNEAQ (reference sequence). The CDR3 sequence is 13 residues long. CDR3 amino acids: CASSIRVGNEQFF. CDR3 nucleotide sequence: TGTGCCAGCAGCATCAGGGTAGGCAATGAGCAGTTCTTC.

This clonotype was seen many times. This chain joins TRBV28 and TRBJ2-3; D uncertain. The CDR3 sequence is 13 residues long. With 2 bases removed from V and 3 bases from J, the gap between germline ends came to 6 bases. CDR1 and CDR2 (germline): MDHEN, SYDVKM. CDR3 sequence (DNA): TGTGCCAGCAGTTTACCCCCAACAGATACGCAGTATTTT. This codes for CASSLPPTDTQYF.

This clonotype was observed many times. The V gene is TRBV15, the J gene TRBJ1-5; D gene unclear. The germline gives CDR1 LNHNV, CDR2 YYDKDF (reference sequence). Between the trimmed V and J ends, which lost 1 base and 2 bases, there was a span of 6 bases. The CDR3 runs 14 residues. The CDR3 loop is CATSRGLGNQPQHF. The CDR3 nucleotides are TGTGCCACCAGCAGAGGACTAGGCAATCAGCCCCAGCATTTT. Full variable domain (outside the CDR3, taken from reference TRBV15 and TRBJ1-5): DAMVIQNPRYQVTQFGKPVTLSCSQTLNHNVMYWYQQKSSQAPKLLFHYYDKDFNNEADTPDNFQSRRPNTSFCFLDIRSPGLGDTAMYLCATSRGLGNQPQHFGDGTRLSIL.

The genes are TRBV28 and TRBJ2-3, with D possibly TRBD1 on 5 matching bases. The CDR3 spans 17 residues. V was cut by 3 bases and J by 4 bases, with 20 bases left in between. CDR1 MDHEN and CDR2 SYDVKM come from the germline V gene. CDR3 in DNA: TGTGCCAGCAGTTTGAAGGGGAAGACACCCGTGGCAGATACGCAGTATTTT. It encodes CASSLKGKTPVADTQYF.

The J gene is TRBJ1-1, the V gene TRBV6-1; D is ambiguous. The CDR3 consists of 15 residues. V was shortened by 6 bases and J by 4 bases, with 18 bases between the two germline ends. The V gene's germline CDR1 is MNHNS and CDR2 SASEGT. The CDR3 reads CASRTIRDIGTEAFF. The CDR3 DNA is TGTGCCAGCAGAACGATAAGGGATATCGGCACTGAAGCTTTCTTT.

This clonotype was counted only a few times. The genes are TRBV5-1 and TRBJ2-1; D is unresolved. Trimming removed 0 bases from V and 0 bases from J, with 10 bases in between. Germline CDR1 is SGHRS and CDR2 is YFSETQ. There are 16 residues in the CDR3. The CDR3: CASSLESRSSYNEQFF. CDR3 bases: TGCGCCAGCAGCTTGGAATCCCGGAGCTCCTACAATGAGCAGTTCTTC.

The sample holds a few counts of this clonotype. This chain connects TRBV12-3 or TRBV12-4 to TRBJ2-7, with 9 bases identical to TRBD1. The CDR3 totals 15 residues. V gave up 0 bases and J gave up 6 bases; unmatched junction bases: 6. The CDR3 bases are TGTGCCAGCAGTTTAGCCCAGGGACAGGGACTCGAGCAGTACTTC. It yields the protein CASSLAQGQGLEQYF.

This clonotype has a count of ten or more. The V and J genes are TRBV24-1 and TRBJ2-1, with a possible D match to TRBD1 (6 bases). The CDR3 spans 18 residues. V lost 4 bases and J lost 5, with 23 bases in between. Germline loops: CDR1 KGHDR, CDR2 SFDVKD. The CDR3 region is CATSDGLGIGQTHNEQFF. The CDR3 nucleotides read TGTGCCACCAGTGACGGACTCGGTATAGGACAGACCCACAATGAGCAGTTCTTC.

This clonotype was seen many times. This chain connects TRBV20-1 to TRBJ1-5; D possibly corresponds to TRBD1 (5 bases). Germline CDR1 reads DFQATT; CDR2 reads SNEGSKA (reference sequence). The CDR3 sequence is 13 residues long. V was clipped by 7 bases and J by 7 bases, with 17 bases between them. The CDR3 loop reads CSVVKTDNQPQHF. The CDR3 DNA reads TGCAGTGTAGTTAAGACGGACAACCAGCCCCAGCATTTT.

A few counts support this clonotype. The rearrangement uses TRBV10-3 and TRBJ2-5; TRBD1 agrees at 9 bases. V gave up 3 bases and J gave up 8 bases; unmatched junction bases: 4. Germline V gene sequence: CDR1 ENHRY, CDR2 SYGVKD. The CDR3 is made up of 13 amino acids. DNA for the CDR3: TGTGCCATCAGTGATACAGGGGGCAGCACCCAGTACTTC. This codes for CAISDTGGSTQYF.

This clonotype was counted many times. This chain links TRBV29-1 with TRBJ1-2; D gene uncertain. CDR3 length: 11 amino acids. Germline CDR1 is SQVTM and CDR2 is ANQGSEA. Between the trimmed V and J ends, which lost 0 bases and 6 bases, there was a span of 5 bases. The CDR3 loop reads CSVEEYNGYTF. The CDR3, as DNA: TGCAGCGTTGAAGAGTACAATGGCTACACCTTC. The full variable domain, its missing parts supplied by reference TRBV29-1 and TRBJ1-2, is SAVISQKPSRDICQRGTSLTIQCQVDSQVTMMFWYRQQPGQSLTLIATANQGSEATYESGFVIDKFPISRPNLTFSTLTVSNMSPEDSSIYLCSVEEYNGYTFGSGTRLTVV.

The CDR3 region has the DNA TGCAGTGCTACCTCTCCGGGACTAGCGGGAGGGCCTAATGAGCAGTACTTC. This sequence encodes CSATSPGLAGGPNEQYF. This chain joins TRBV20-1 and TRBJ2-7, with TRBD2 identical over 16 bases. Trimming took 4 bases from V and 7 from J; bases not matched to a gene: 13. This CDR3 comprises 17 residues. CDR1 and CDR2 (germline): DFQATT, SNEGSKA (reference sequence).

This clonotype was picked up many times. The chain links TRBV6-9 to TRBJ2-7; 7 bases are a match to TRBD2. Looked up from germline, CDR1 is MNHGY and CDR2 is SVAAGI. The CDR3 runs to 17 residues. The V gene end was trimmed by 3 bases and the J gene end by 5 bases; junction bases not matched to a gene: 16. The CDR3: CASSYPSGGESIDEQYF. For the CDR3, the DNA is TGTGCCAGCAGTTACCCTTCTGGGGGGGAATCTATCGACGAGCAGTACTTC.

This clonotype was counted between two and nine times. The chain links TRBV5-1 to TRBJ2-5, with 10 bases matching TRBD1. The V gene end was trimmed by 4 bases and the J gene end by 5 bases; junction bases not matched to a gene: 8. Germline lookup yields CDR1 SGHRS and CDR2 YFSETQ. CDR3 length: 15 residues. CDR3 residues: CASSRTGTGDETQYF. In nucleotides, the CDR3 is TGCGCCAGCAGCCGTACCGGGACAGGGGATGAGACCCAGTACTTC.